A selection of T cell receptor beta chains follows, all from one sample in a study of shared clonotypes between healthy human individuals. The table came from immunoSEQ multiplex PCR; TCRdb's copy has only in-frame clones and leaves some out. The data contain about 2 million clones, 85% to 95% of them singletons. Sample: naive CD4+ T cells sorted from blood. The receptor set was obtained from a man aged 18-30 years in good health. The CDR3 runs from the conserved cysteine through the conserved F or W. D genes are given only for firm matches. Rows may omit the clone size; those that give it use once, few, many or a size class.

j_call d_call v_call clone_size cdr3_aa cdr3_nt
TRBJ2-2 TRBD2 TRBV19 . CASSMGIAGAGELFF TGTGCCAGTAGTATGGGAATAGCGGGAGCCGGGGAGCTGTTTTTT
TRBJ2-3 TRBD2 TRBV2 . CASSGGAGARDTQYF TGTGCCAGCTCCGGCGGAGCGGGGGCGAGAGATACGCAGTATTTT
TRBJ1-6 . TRBV13 . CASRRGEYSPLHF TGTGCCAGCAGGCGCGGGGAGTATTCACCCCTCCACTTT
TRBJ2-5 . TRBV29-1 . CSVLGETQYF TGCAGCGTTCTGGGGGAGACCCAGTACTTC
TRBJ2-2 . TRBV28 . CASSEAGLPFRGELFF TGTGCCAGCAGCGAGGCGGGACTTCCTTTTCGTGGGGAGCTGTTTTTT
TRBJ2-2 TRBD1 TRBV30 . CALKRQGQSNTGELFF TGTGCCTTAAAAAGACAGGGACAGTCGAACACCGGGGAGCTGTTTTTT
TRBJ1-2 TRBD1 TRBV28 . CASSDWTGELMGYTF TGTGCCAGCAGCGATTGGACAGGGGAACTTATGGGCTACACCTTC
TRBJ1-1 . TRBV18 . CASSPWVNTEAFF TGTGCCAGCTCACCATGGGTGAACACTGAAGCTTTCTTT
TRBJ2-7 . TRBV27 . CASRLGRGVPYEQYF TGTGCCAGCAGACTAGGGAGGGGGGTTCCCTACGAGCAGTACTTC
TRBJ2-1 TRBD2 TRBV7-2 . CASSLAPGLAGEDEQFF TGTGCCAGCAGCTTAGCCCCCGGACTAGCGGGAGAGGATGAGCAGTTCTTC
TRBJ2-2 . TRBV5-1 . CASSLGPLPSGELFF TGCGCCAGCAGCTTGGGCCCCTTACCGTCCGGGGAGCTGTTTTTT
TRBJ2-5 . TRBV6-5 few CASSYSNQGETQYF TGTGCCAGCAGTTACTCGAACCAGGGCGAGACCCAGTACTTC
TRBJ2-5 . TRBV18 once CASSPTTDQETQYF TGTGCCAGCTCACCAACAACAGACCAAGAGACCCAGTACTTC
TRBJ1-5 . TRBV12-5 . CASGFPNQPQHF TGTGCTAGTGGTTTCCCGAATCAGCCCCAGCATTTT
TRBJ2-2 TRBD1 TRBV5-6 . CASSLVGWDREYSGELFF TGTGCCAGCAGCTTGGTCGGTTGGGACAGGGAATACTCCGGGGAGCTGTTTTTT
TRBJ2-7 . TRBV28 . CAAGRDEQYF TGTGCCGCCGGTAGGGACGAGCAGTACTTC
TRBJ2-3 TRBD2 TRBV6-6 . CASSYSGGGTDTQYF TGTGCCAGCAGTTACTCGGGGGGGGGCACAGATACGCAGTATTTT
TRBJ1-1 . TRBV9 . CASSLGFIETEAFF TGTGCCAGCAGCCTCGGGTTCATCGAAACTGAAGCTTTCTTT
TRBJ2-7 TRBD2 TRBV18 . CASSPPASGNLYEQYF TGTGCCAGCTCACCACCGGCTAGCGGGAACTTGTACGAGCAGTACTTC
TRBJ1-2 . TRBV7-2 . CASSLDGRQTGYTF TGTGCCAGCAGCTTAGACGGTCGGCAGACTGGCTACACCTTC
TRBJ1-4 . TRBV2 . CASTLLIGEKLFF TGTGCCAGCACCCTGTTAATCGGGGAAAAACTGTTTTTT
TRBJ2-3 TRBD2 TRBV19 . CASSMELAGGTDTQYF TGTGCCAGTAGTATGGAACTAGCGGGGGGCACAGATACGCAGTATTTT
TRBJ2-1 . TRBV10-2 once CASSESGQYNEQFF TGCGCCAGCAGTGAGTCAGGACAGTACAATGAGCAGTTCTTC
TRBJ2-1 . TRBV11-2 . CASRSLGGSSSYNEQFF TGTGCCAGCAGGTCTTTGGGGGGTTCCAGCTCCTACAATGAGCAGTTCTTC
TRBJ2-7 . TRBV7-8 . CASSFSVYEQYF TGTGCCAGCAGCTTTTCGGTGTACGAGCAGTACTTC
TRBJ1-2 . TRBV9 . CASTGVRYGYTF TGTGCCAGCACAGGGGTTCGGTATGGCTACACCTTC
TRBJ2-1 . TRBV5-1 . CASSLERNEQFF TGCGCCAGCAGCTTGGAACGCAATGAGCAGTTCTTC
TRBJ1-6 . TRBV7-2 . CASSPYPNSPLHF TGTGCCAGCAGCCCGTACCCTAATTCACCCCTCCACTTT
TRBJ1-2 . TRBV4-1 . CASSRQDGDYGYTF TGCGCCAGCAGCCGACAAGACGGGGACTATGGCTACACCTTC
TRBJ2-3 . TRBV9 . CASSTAPWRGSTDTQYF TGTGCCAGCAGCACAGCGCCCTGGCGGGGAAGCACAGATACGCAGTATTTT
TRBJ2-1 . TRBV20-1 . CSAPRSNEQFF TGCAGTGCTCCCCGGTCGAATGAGCAGTTCTTC
TRBJ2-3 . TRBV10-1 . CASSKGDNADTQYF TGCGCCAGCAGTAAGGGGGACAACGCAGATACGCAGTATTTT
TRBJ1-6 . TRBV6-1 . CASSESTPNSPLHF TGTGCCAGCAGTGAGTCGACTCCTAATTCACCCCTCCACTTT
TRBJ1-1 . TRBV7-9 . CASSIQINTEAFF TGTGCCAGCAGCATACAGATAAACACTGAAGCTTTCTTT
TRBJ1-4 TRBD1 TRBV10-3 . CAISARGEKLFF TGTGCCATCAGTGCCAGGGGGGAAAAACTGTTTTTT
TRBJ1-3 . TRBV19 . CASTTSGNTIYF TGTGCCAGTACCACCTCTGGAAACACCATATATTTT
TRBJ2-6 . TRBV28 . CASHEGRISGANVLTF TGTGCCAGTCATGAGGGACGGATCTCTGGGGCCAACGTCCTGACTTTC
TRBJ1-2 . TRBV10-2 . CASSAAAVQTRGGYTF TGCGCCAGCAGTGCCGCAGCGGTACAAACAAGGGGTGGCTACACCTTC
TRBJ2-2 . TRBV19 . CASSKTRTGELFF TGTGCCAGTAGTAAGACTAGAACCGGGGAGCTGTTTTTT
TRBJ2-7 TRBD2 TRBV6-5 . CASSYPGGGSEYF TGTGCCAGCAGTTACCCCGGTGGCGGGAGTGAGTACTTC
TRBJ2-5 TRBD2 TRBV4-1 . CASSHVLAGEETQYF TGCGCCAGCAGCCATGTACTAGCGGGAGAAGAGACCCAGTACTTC
TRBJ2-3 . TRBV5-6 . CASSKRATGTDTQYF TGTGCCAGCAGCAAGAGGGCAACTGGCACAGATACGCAGTATTTT
TRBJ2-3 TRBD2 TRBV10-3 . CAIRPGGQGTDTQYF TGTGCCATCCGTCCGGGGGGGCAAGGCACAGATACGCAGTATTTT
TRBJ1-1 TRBD1 TRBV6-5 . CASSISGGAYTEAFF TGTGCCAGCAGCATTTCAGGGGGCGCTTATACTGAAGCTTTCTTT
TRBJ2-1 TRBD2 TRBV2 . CASFTEPAGEGFF TGTGCCAGCTTTACCGAACCGGCGGGAGAGGGGTTCTTC
TRBJ2-1 . TRBV11-2 . CASSSPGPKSYNEQFF TGTGCCAGCAGCTCCCCCGGGCCGAAGTCCTACAATGAGCAGTTCTTC
TRBJ1-2 . TRBV18 . CASSLPGDGYGYTF TGTGCCAGCTCACTCCCAGGGGACGGCTATGGCTACACCTTC
TRBJ2-5 TRBD1 TRBV27 few CASSSKQGRPETQYF TGTGCCAGCAGTTCCAAACAGGGGCGGCCGGAGACCCAGTACTTC
TRBJ2-7 TRBD1 TRBV2 . CASSEALVTGNEEQYF TGTGCCAGCAGTGAAGCGCTTGTGACAGGGAATGAAGAGCAGTACTTC
TRBJ2-2 TRBD1 TRBV5-1 . CASSVQGAPDTGELFF TGCGCCAGCAGCGTACAGGGGGCACCCGACACCGGGGAGCTGTTTTTT
TRBJ1-5 TRBD1 TRBV29-1 once CSVEAARGLADQPQHF TGCAGCGTTGAAGCGGCTAGGGGGCTAGCGGATCAGCCCCAGCATTTT
TRBJ2-7 . TRBV4-1 once CASSRLPQQTPGEQYF TGCGCCAGCAGCCGCCTGCCTCAACAAACCCCAGGGGAGCAGTACTTC
TRBJ1-1 TRBD1 TRBV2 . CASSLQGSEAFF TGTGCCAGCAGCCTACAGGGGTCTGAAGCTTTCTTT